Following are 19 T cell receptor beta chains from one sample sequenced in a study of blood T cell repertoires in COVID-19. Measured with immunoSEQ multiplex PCR; TCRdb has only the in-frame clones, and not every one. Among under 250,000 clones listed, 82% were seen once. The sequencing input was PBMCs or T cells enriched from blood (not recorded which). The receptor set was obtained from a woman aged 60-75 years who had recovered from COVID-19.

DNA of the CDR3: TGTGCCAGCAGCCCCGGGGGGTTGGAGACCCAGTACTTC. It translates to CASSPGGLETQYF. The chain has TRBV11-2 and TRBJ2-5, with TRBD2 matching over 7 bases. Germline CDR1 reads SGHAT; CDR2 reads FQNNGV. The CDR3 runs 13 residues. Unmatched junction bases numbered 5, after V lost 5 bases and J lost 5 bases.

The chain is built from TRBV6-6 and TRBJ1-1; the match to TRBD1 covers 8 bases. Germline CDR1 and CDR2: MNHNY and SVGAGI (reference sequence). The J segment lost 6 bases and the V segment lost 5 bases, leaving 14 bases of the junction unmatched. The CDR3 runs to 16 residues. This CDR3 reads CASSRGAVRGLAEAFF. CDR3 coding DNA: TGTGCCAGCAGTCGCGGCGCTGTCAGGGGGCTGGCTGAAGCTTTCTTT.

This rearrangement joins TRBV10-3 to TRBJ1-2; D unclear. V shed 10 bases and J shed 0 bases, with 15 bases lying between them. The V gene's germline CDR1 is ENHRY and CDR2 SYGVKD. The CDR3 is 14 residues long. The CDR3 spells CATSWRPTNYGYTF. CDR3 nucleotides: TGTGCCACCTCGTGGAGACCCACTAACTATGGCTACACCTTC.

This CDR3 is CASSFDREVYF. The CDR3 bases are TGTGCCAGCAGTTTCGACAGGGAAGTGTACTTC. The chain carries TRBV6-5 and TRBJ2-7; 7 bases match TRBD1. The junction had 6 bases not matched to a gene; V was cut back by 4 bases and J by 12 bases. From germline, CDR1 is MNHEY and CDR2 SVGAGI. The CDR3 totals 11 residues.

The chain is built from TRBV14 and TRBJ1-1; D might be TRBD1 (5 bases). Trimming shortened V by 4 bases and J by 5 bases, and 14 bases separated the two germline ends. The length of the CDR3 is 14 residues. The germline V gene has CDR1 SGHDN and CDR2 FVKESK. CDR3 sequence (DNA): TGTGCCAGCAGCCGAGTGACAGTGGGTACTGAAGCTTTCTTT. Translation gives CASSRVTVGTEAFF.

This chain links TRBV9 with TRBJ2-1, with 12 bases fitting TRBD2. Germline V gene data show CDR1 as SGDLS and CDR2 as YYNGEE. CDR3 length equals 15 residues. V was clipped by 3 bases and J by 2 bases; unmatched bases: 0. The CDR3 is CASSASGGAYNEQFF. In DNA form, the CDR3 reads TGTGCCAGCAGCGCTAGCGGGGGGGCCTACAATGAGCAGTTCTTC.

This clone was counted at least ten times. The genes are TRBV9 and TRBJ1-1, with D possibly matching TRBD1 (5 bases). Trimming pared 0 bases from V and 1 base from J, leaving 10 bases between. Looked up from germline, CDR1 is SGDLS and CDR2 is YYNGEE. This CDR3 contains 15 residues. CDR3 sequence: CASSVDYGGNTEAFF. Written as DNA, the CDR3 is TGTGCCAGCAGCGTAGATTACGGGGGGAACACTGAAGCTTTCTTT.

This clone was counted a single time. The genes are TRBV7-2 and TRBJ2-1, with D tentatively TRBD1 (6 bases). V shed 8 bases and J shed 9 bases, with 17 bases lying between them. CDR1 is SGHTA, CDR2 FQGNSA, per germline. The CDR3 has 13 amino acids. For the CDR3, the DNA is TGTGCCAGCTCGGGACACGAAGTCGGTGAGCAGTTCTTC. Translating it yields CASSGHEVGEQFF.

V usage is TRBV5-4 and J usage is TRBJ2-7, with 9 positions matching TRBD2. Trimming took 9 bases from V and 2 from J; bases not matched to a gene: 6. This CDR3 comprises 13 residues. In germline, CDR1 is SGHNT, CDR2 YYREEE (reference sequence). The DNA for the CDR3 is TGTGCCATCTCGCGGGGGGGTACCTACGAGCAGTACTTC. It is translated as CAISRGGTYEQYF.

The chain links TRBV9 to TRBJ2-7; 10 bases map to TRBD2. The CDR3 contains 15 residues. Germline V gene sequence: CDR1 SGDLS, CDR2 YYNGEE. V gave up 3 bases and J gave up 6 bases; unmatched junction bases: 9. Here the CDR3 DNA reads TGTGCCAGCAGCGGTCAAGGGACTAGCGTTTCCGAGCAGTACTTC. Protein sequence: CASSGQGTSVSEQYF.

The sample holds a few counts of this clone. The chain couples TRBV7-9 to TRBJ1-1, with 9 bases fitting TRBD1. The CDR3 has 15 residues. Germline V gives CDR1 SEHNR, CDR2 FQNEAQ (reference sequence). V lost 3 bases to trimming and J lost 6 bases; unmatched junction nucleotides: 8. As DNA, the CDR3 is TGTGCCAGCAGCTTGACAGGGGGGGATTCGGCTGAAGCTTTCTTT. Its translation is CASSLTGGDSAEAFF.

The CDR3 region is CASSLAGGLITDTQYF. As DNA, the CDR3 is TGCGCCAGCAGCTTGGCGGGGGGGCTCATCACAGATACGCAGTATTTT. J is TRBJ2-3 and V is TRBV5-1; 8 bases map to TRBD2. Germline V CDR1 and CDR2: SGHRS, YFSETQ. With V trimmed by 0 bases and J by 2 bases, 5 bases remained unmatched. This CDR3 region has 16 residues. The entire variable domain, with the rest obtained from reference TRBV5-1 and TRBJ2-3, is as follows: KAGVTQTPRYLIKTRGQQVTLSCSPISGHRSVSWYQQTPGQGLQFLFEYFSETQRNKGNFPGRFSGRQFSNSRSEMNVSTLELGDSALYLCASSLAGGLITDTQYFGPGTRLTVL.

This clone was counted only a few times. The chain joins TRBV4-3 to TRBJ1-1, with D perhaps matching TRBD1 (6 bases). This CDR3 is 14 amino acids long. V was clipped by 4 bases and J by 8 bases, with 17 bases between them. Germline V gene data show CDR1 as LGHNA and CDR2 as YSLEER. The DNA of the CDR3 is TGCGCCAGCAGCCCATCCGGCGGGGGGCCGGAAGCTTTCTTT. Translating it yields CASSPSGGGPEAFF.

This clone has just a few counts. The chain employs TRBV3-1 (or the pseudogene TRBV3-2) and TRBJ1-2; D possibly corresponds to TRBD1 (6 bases). With 3 bases removed from V and 5 bases from J, the gap between germline ends came to 19 bases. The germline V gene encodes CDR1 LGHDT and CDR2 YNNKEL (reference sequence). The CDR3 is made up of 16 amino acids. The chain's CDR3 is CASSHVGQGHLYGYTF. The CDR3 bases are TGTGCCAGCAGCCACGTGGGGCAGGGGCACTTGTATGGCTACACCTTC.

The J gene is TRBJ1-4, the V gene TRBV15; 7 bases are shared with TRBD1. V shed 3 bases, J shed 1 base, and the junction held 5 bases outside the gene matches. The germline gives CDR1 LNHNV, CDR2 YYDKDF (reference sequence). The CDR3 runs to 16 residues. Here the CDR3 reads CATSSTRQGTNEKLFF. The CDR3 DNA reads as TGTGCCACCAGCAGCACACGACAGGGAACTAATGAAAAACTGTTTTTT.

This clone was detected only a few times. This chain connects TRBV7-6 to TRBJ1-1, with a possible D match to TRBD1 (5 bases). V was pared by 5 bases and J by 1 base, with 8 bases between. The CDR3 extends over 13 amino acids. Germline lookup yields CDR1 SGHVS and CDR2 FNYEAQ. CDR3 sequence: CASSPQGNTEAFF. As DNA, the CDR3 is TGTGCCAGCAGCCCCCAGGGGAACACTGAAGCTTTCTTT.

In its sample, this clone was seen a few times. The chain has TRBV10-1 and TRBJ1-5; D is undetermined. This CDR3 has 14 amino acids. Germline lookup yields CDR1 WNHNN and CDR2 SYGVQD (reference sequence). Trimming pared 3 bases from V and 0 bases from J, leaving 6 bases between. The CDR3 here is CASSEADSNQPQHF. The DNA of the CDR3 is TGCGCCAGCAGTGAAGCGGATAGCAATCAGCCCCAGCATTTT.

This chain connects TRBV3-1 (or the pseudogene TRBV3-2) to TRBJ2-1, with TRBD2 identical over 8 bases. The ends lost 4 bases at V and 4 bases at J; junction bases unmatched: 12. This CDR3 has 17 amino acids. The germline gives CDR1 LGHDT, CDR2 YNNKEL (reference sequence). This CDR3 reads CASSPPKSSGTYNEQFF. The CDR3 nucleotides read TGTGCCAGCAGCCCCCCAAAAAGTAGCGGGACGTACAATGAGCAGTTCTTC.

The J gene is TRBJ2-7, the V gene TRBV3-1 (or the pseudogene TRBV3-2), with D possibly being TRBD1 (5 bases). V lost 1 base and J 3 bases, leaving 10 bases between the germline ends. Germline values: CDR1 LGHDT, CDR2 YNNKEL (reference sequence). The CDR3 is 14 amino acids. For the CDR3, the DNA is TGTGCCAGCAGCCAAGGAAGGCAGGGCTACGAGCAGTACTTC. Translated, it gives CASSQGRQGYEQYF.